These 13 T cell receptor beta chains originate from one sample sequenced in a study of cytomegalovirus exposure and HLA in healthy donors. The study ran its PCR with 60 Vbeta and 13 Jbeta primers. Clones were sequenced by immunoSEQ multiplex PCR, and TCRdb holds only the in-frame ones, with some missing. This sample has 210,000 or so clones, with over 65% found just once. Input material: PBMCs. The receptors were sampled from a man in his forties or fifties in good health and CMV-seronegative.

V and J are TRBV19 and TRBJ1-1; TRBD1 matches 8 bases. The CDR3 loop spans 19 amino acids. Germline-derived CDR1 and CDR2 are LNHDA and SQIVND (reference sequence). Losses at the gene ends were 3 bases for V and 8 bases for J; bases not matched to a gene: 23. CDR3 amino acids: CASSMGLGLDRGLEREAFF. The CDR3 nucleotides read TGTGCCAGTAGTATGGGGTTGGGCCTCGACAGGGGCCTTGAAAGAGAAGCTTTCTTT.

In this sample, this clone turned up a few times. This rearrangement joins TRBV9 to TRBJ2-5, with a weak D call TRBD2 (5 bases). CDR1 SGDLS and CDR2 YYNGEE come from the germline V gene. The V and J ends lost 3 bases and 1 base respectively, with 7 bases between them. The length of the CDR3 is 13 residues. The CDR3 DNA follows: TGTGCCAGCAGCGAGGAGGTCCAAGAGACCCAGTACTTC. This sequence encodes CASSEEVQETQYF.

J is TRBJ2-3 and V is TRBV11-1; tentatively, D is TRBD1 (5 bases). The germline V and J ends were trimmed by 1 base and 0 bases, with 17 bases remaining between them. The germline V gene encodes CDR1 SGHAT and CDR2 FQDESV (reference sequence). The CDR3 is made up of 18 amino acids. CDR3 DNA sequence: TGTGCCAGCAGCTTAGGGCCCTACAGGATTGCTAGCACAGATACGCAGTATTTT. It specifies CASSLGPYRIASTDTQYF.

The chain has TRBV27 and TRBJ2-1, with D perhaps TRBD2 (6 bases). Trimming shortened V by 0 bases and J by 3 bases, and 12 bases separated the two germline ends. This CDR3 is built from 16 residues. CDR1 is MNHEY, CDR2 SMNVEV, per germline (reference sequence). The CDR3 spells CASSLSALGLYNEQFF. The CDR3 nucleotides read TGTGCCAGCAGTTTATCCGCGTTGGGACTCTACAATGAGCAGTTCTTC.

This sequence joins TRBV11-2 and TRBJ2-7; TRBD2 might be the D (6 bases). The germline V gene encodes CDR1 SGHAT and CDR2 FQNNGV. There are 14 residues in the CDR3. Trimming pared 6 bases from V and 2 bases from J, leaving 14 bases between. Written as DNA, the CDR3 is TGTGCCAGCAGAGACTTGGCGGGACCCTACGAGCAGTACTTC. Protein: CASRDLAGPYEQYF.

The chain uses TRBV6-6 and TRBJ1-5, with 8 nucleotides matching TRBD1. The germline V gene encodes CDR1 MNHNY and CDR2 SVGAGI (reference sequence). This CDR3 spans 14 amino acids. After removal of 10 bases from V and 4 bases from J, the junction contained 9 bases not matched to a gene. The CDR3 spells CATTGQVGNQPQHF. The CDR3, as DNA: TGTGCCACAACGGGACAGGTGGGTAATCAGCCCCAGCATTTT.

The CDR3 protein is CASSPGTGMYEQYF. CDR3 bases: TGTGCCAGTAGTCCAGGGACAGGGATGTACGAGCAGTACTTC. V gene TRBV19 combines with J gene TRBJ2-7; 9 bases line up with TRBD1. Germline-derived CDR1 and CDR2 are LNHDA and SQIVND (reference sequence). Trimming cost V 5 bases and J 4 bases; bases outside gene matches: 6. The CDR3 extends over 14 amino acids.

Notes on this clone: The junction and the germline gene differ at one end; a read error may be behind it. The gene calls are TRBV5-6 and TRBJ1-1; unclear D gene. The germline V gene has CDR1 SGHDT and CDR2 YYEEEE. The CDR3 is made up of 13 amino acids. CDR3 coding DNA: TGTGCCAGCAGATTGGGCCACGGGGATGACGCTTTCTTT. Protein product: CASRLGHGDDAFF.

The chain uses TRBV9 and TRBJ1-3; 8 nucleotides agree with TRBD1. The ends lost 2 bases at V and 2 bases at J; junction bases unmatched: 6. Germline V gives CDR1 SGDLS, CDR2 YYNGEE. This CDR3 comprises 16 residues. The CDR3: CASSVLGQETGNTIYF. Written as DNA, the CDR3 is TGTGCCAGCAGCGTTCTGGGACAGGAGACTGGAAACACCATATATTTT.

A few counts support this clone. The chain carries TRBV7-2 and TRBJ1-5; D possibly corresponds to TRBD1 (6 bases). Germline CDR1 SGHTA, CDR2 FQGNSA. The CDR3 length is 15 residues. V was cut by 5 bases and J by 7 bases, with 18 bases left in between. The CDR3 region is CASSRMGRQGQPQHF. The DNA for the CDR3 is TGTGCCAGCAGCCGGATGGGACGTCAGGGGCAGCCCCAGCATTTT.

The chain recombines TRBV4-3 with TRBJ1-2; D perhaps matches TRBD1 (6 bases). The CDR3 runs 18 residues. CDR1 and CDR2 from the germline V gene are LGHNA and YSLEER. V lost 0 bases, J lost 8 bases, and 25 bases lay in between. This CDR3 is CASSQDRLGQGIFRGYTF. The CDR3 DNA is TGCGCCAGCAGCCAAGATCGGTTAGGGCAGGGGATTTTTCGGGGCTACACCTTC.

This sequence joins TRBV2 and TRBJ2-1; 9 bases fit TRBD2. Germline V gives CDR1 SNHLY, CDR2 FYNNEI. Trimming took 6 bases from V and 2 from J; bases not matched to a gene: 2. The CDR3 loop spans 14 amino acids. This CDR3 reads CASRGLAPYNEQFF. Written as DNA, the CDR3 is TGTGCCAGCAGAGGACTAGCGCCCTACAATGAGCAGTTCTTC.

The V and J genes are TRBV15 and TRBJ2-1; a weak D match, TRBD2 (6 bases). Germline lookup yields CDR1 LNHNV and CDR2 YYDKDF (reference sequence). The CDR3 runs 15 residues. Trimming shortened V by 0 bases and J by 1 base, and 7 bases separated the two germline ends. The CDR3 coding sequence is TGTGCCACCAGCAGAGATCGGGGGTCCTACAATGAGCAGTTCTTC. Its translation: CATSRDRGSYNEQFF.